This T cell receptor beta chain was retrieved from a study of T cell repertoires in cytomegalovirus infection. Study as a whole: Evidence of both CMV infection and a matching HLA type came from public TCR beta signatures. Notes on the study in general: The ex vivo response was dominated by HLA-C-restricted CMV-specific TCR beta clonotypes.

Looked up from germline, CDR1 is KGHSH and CDR2 is LQKENI. V was clipped by 4 bases and J by 0 bases; unmatched bases: 6. This CDR3 is built from 16 residues. TCRdb recomputed calls from the reads with MiXCR, one row per CDR3 protein. The sample yields fewer than 300,000 distinct CDR3 sequences, over 20% seen once. This clonotype has more than one count but fewer than ten. Antigen specificity is unknown. The clonotype was recovered from a human donor in good health (CMV status not recorded). Some clones in this sample may be carry-over from other donors' samples. The gene calls are TRBV18 and TRBJ2-3, with 8 bases matching TRBD2. The material sequenced was PBMCs. DNA of the CDR3: TGTGCCAGCTCACGAGGGAGCGGGGGAAGCACAGATACGCAGTATTTT. Protein: CASSRGSGGSTDTQYF.